These T cell receptor beta chains were read from a single sample in a study of regulatory T cells in long-lasting Graves disease. TCRdb itself ran the multiplex PCR reads through MiXCR, one entry per CDR3 protein. The sample gives about 470,000 distinct CDR3 sequences, around a fifth of which show up once; around 7% is in the top ten. The sample was peripheral blood mononuclear cells (PBMCs), taken when the disease was refractory, from a patient treated with antithyroid drugs. These receptor sequences come from a female donor with Graves disease. Both conserved end residues are part of each CDR3. The D gene is left open where the match is weak. A clone size is listed for some rows: how often the clone was seen (once, few, many), or a class if it is expanded.

NA TRBD1 14 TRBJ1-4 TRBV20-1 TGCAGTGCCCCGGACAGGGGAAATAATGAGAAACTGTTTTTT CSAPDRGNNEKLFF
many NA 11 TRBJ2-5 TRBV11-3 TGTGCCAGCGCTCTACGTGGGACCCAGTACTTC CASALRGTQYF
few NA 15 TRBJ1-1 TRBV6-9 TGTGCCAGCAGTTACTCCCATGGACTTACCACGGAAGCCTTCTTT CASSYSHGLTTEAFF
few NA 14 TRBJ2-1 TRBV15 TGTGCCACCAGCGGGTTCAGGGGTAATCTTGAGCAGTTCTTC CATSGFRGNLEQFF
NA NA 11 TRBJ1-1 TRBV29-1 TGCAGCGTACAATACTACACTGAAGCTTTCTTT CSVQYYTEAFF
many NA 16 TRBJ2-2 TRBV6-5 TGTGCCAGCAGTTACTCGGACACCCCGAACACCGGGGAGCTGTTTTTT CASSYSDTPNTGELFF
few NA 14 TRBJ1-3 TRBV7-2 TGTGCCAGCAGCCCCGGCGTGTCGGGAAACACCATATATTTT CASSPGVSGNTIYF
few TRBD1 15 TRBJ1-5 TRBV5-5 TGTGCCAGCAGCTTGGCTGGCAGGGGGCGTCAGCCCCAGCATTTT CASSLAGRGRQPQHF
NA TRBD1 13 TRBJ1-4 TRBV5-6 TGTGCCAGCAGCTACCGGGACAGGGACGGACTGTTTTTT CASSYRDRDGLFF
many TRBD1 16 TRBJ1-2 TRBV16 TGTGCCAGCAGCAAAGTCTTGGACAGGAAGTCTTACGGCTACACCTTC CASSKVLDRKSYGYTF
many NA 15 TRBJ2-7 TRBV11-2 TGTGCCAGCAGAAAGCCCGGGACAAGAGACTACGAGCAGTACTTC CASRKPGTRDYEQYF
NA TRBD2 13 TRBJ2-7 TRBV20-1 TGCAGTGTCCCTGATAGCGGGAGTTACGAGCAGTACTTC CSVPDSGSYEQYF
many NA 12 TRBJ2-5 TRBV2 TGTGCCAGCCATGCAGGGGAAGAGACCCAGTACTTC CASHAGEETQYF
many TRBD1 13 TRBJ2-7 TRBV12-3/TRBV12-4 TGTGCCATTAGACAGGGGGCGTTGGATGAGCAGTACTTC CAIRQGALDEQYF
few NA 14 TRBJ2-5 TRBV7-9 TGTGCCAGCAGCTTAGTGTTAGCGAGGGAGACCCAGTACTTC CASSLVLARETQYF
NA TRBD1 16 TRBJ1-1 TRBV5-1 TGCGCCAGCAGCTTGGTGCACGGGACAGGGGACACTGAAGCTTTCTTT CASSLVHGTGDTEAFF
NA NA 15 TRBJ2-1 TRBV7-8 TGTGCCAGCAGCTCCCGACGTAGCTCCTACAATGAGCAGTTCTTC CASSSRRSSYNEQFF
many NA 12 TRBJ2-5 TRBV20-1 TGCAGCCTTAGCGCTTTCCAAGAGACCCAGTACTTC CSLSAFQETQYF
NA TRBD1 15 TRBJ1-1 TRBV7-8 TGTGCCAGCAGCTCCCTAGGGGGGGGACAGAATGAAGCTTTCTTT CASSSLGGGQNEAFF
NA NA 15 TRBJ2-5 TRBV6-2/TRBV6-3 TGTGCCAGCAGTTACCTGGGGCCGGCAGCAGAGACCCAGTACTTC CASSYLGPAAETQYF
many NA 18 TRBJ1-5 TRBV24-1 TGTGCCACCAGTGATCCCAAAATGGGGGGCACTAGCAATCAGCCCCAGCATTTT CATSDPKMGGTSNQPQHF
NA NA 15 TRBJ2-1 TRBV11-2 TGTGCCAGCAGCTTGGGGCGGCTAGCGTACAATGAGCAGTTCTTC CASSLGRLAYNEQFF
many NA 15 TRBJ2-5 TRBV28 TGTGCCAGCAGTTCACTCCGGGGAGGGGGAGAGACCCAGTACTTC CASSSLRGGGETQYF
many NA 14 TRBJ2-5 TRBV6-1 TGTGCCAGCAGTATTACGGAAAGGGCTGAGACCCAGTACTTC CASSITERAETQYF
NA TRBD1 15 TRBJ2-7 TRBV11-2 TGTGCCAGCAGCCACGGCGGGACAGGGTCCTACGAGCAGTACTTC CASSHGGTGSYEQYF
many TRBD1 16 TRBJ1-4 TRBV28 TGTGCCACCTTCCCCGCCTCCAGGGGGGAGAATGAAAAACTGTTTTTT CATFPASRGENEKLFF
few TRBD2 12 TRBJ2-7 TRBV28 TGTGCCAGCAGCTCCCCCCCCGGGACTAACTTCTTC CASSSPPGTNFF
NA NA 16 TRBJ2-1 TRBV19 TGTGCCAGTAGTCCCATACCCCCGAGCTCCTACAATGAGCAGTTCTTC CASSPIPPSSYNEQFF
many NA 18 TRBJ1-5 TRBV5-1 TGCGCCAGCAGCTTGGCTGTTCGGGGAGGAGAGGGCAATCAGCCCCAGCATTTT CASSLAVRGGEGNQPQHF
few NA 15 TRBJ2-2 TRBV24-1 TGTGCCACCAGTCTCGCCCAACCGGGGACCGGGGAGCTGTTTTTT CATSLAQPGTGELFF
few TRBD2 19 TRBJ2-2 TRBV12-3/TRBV12-4 TGTGCCAGCAACATACTAGGACTAGCGGGAGAAGGATGGACCGGGGAGCTGTTTTTT CASNILGLAGEGWTGELFF
NA NA 16 TRBJ1-6 TRBV30 TGTGCCTCGTCGGACACACCTTTCTCCTATAATTCACCCCTCCACTTT CASSDTPFSYNSPLHF
few TRBD1 17 TRBJ1-2 TRBV10-3 TGTGCCATCAGTGAGATTTGGACAGGGGGCAATGGCTATGGCTACACCTTC CAISEIWTGGNGYGYTF
NA NA 13 TRBJ2-2 TRBV29-1 TGCAGCGTGAAACAGGCGAACACCGGGGAGCTGTTTTTT CSVKQANTGELFF
many TRBD1 13 TRBJ1-1 TRBV28 TGTGCCAGCAGTTTAGGGGACAGGGGGCAAGCTTTCTTT CASSLGDRGQAFF
NA NA 13 TRBJ1-1 TRBV30 TGTGCCTGGAGTCCCATGGAGGGTAATGAAGCTTTCTTT CAWSPMEGNEAFF
many NA 17 TRBJ1-2 TRBV11-2 TGTGCCAGCAGCCCCCAACTGGGGCAGGGATCCAACTATGGCTACACCTTC CASSPQLGQGSNYGYTF
few NA 16 TRBJ1-2 TRBV24-1 TGTGCCACCAGTGACCACCGAGGGGTCAACGACTATGGCTACACCTTC CATSDHRGVNDYGYTF